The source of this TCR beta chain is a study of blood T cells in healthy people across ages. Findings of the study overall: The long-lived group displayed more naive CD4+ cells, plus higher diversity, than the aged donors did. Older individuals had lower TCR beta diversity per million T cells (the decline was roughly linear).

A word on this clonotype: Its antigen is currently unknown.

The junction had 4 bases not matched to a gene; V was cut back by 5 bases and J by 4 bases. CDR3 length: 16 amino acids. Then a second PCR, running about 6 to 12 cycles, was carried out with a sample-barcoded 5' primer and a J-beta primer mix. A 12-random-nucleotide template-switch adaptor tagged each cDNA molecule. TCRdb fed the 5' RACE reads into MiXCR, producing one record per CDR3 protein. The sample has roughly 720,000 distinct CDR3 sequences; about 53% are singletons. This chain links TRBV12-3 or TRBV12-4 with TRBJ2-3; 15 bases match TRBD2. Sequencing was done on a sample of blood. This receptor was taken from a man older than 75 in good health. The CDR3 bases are TGTGCCAGCAGTCACGGACTAGCGGGAGGGGCAGATACGCAGTATTTT. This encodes CASSHGLAGGADTQYF.